The 30 T cell receptor beta chains in this list originate from one sample, sequenced in a study of vaccination effects on CD4 cells after COVID-19. The antigens of these receptors remain unknown. Before any sequencing was done, the ViraFEST assay used viral peptide pools to expand antigen-specific CD4+ T cells. When 10 to 11 days of culture had elapsed, CD4+ T cells were isolated. All study participants received two doses of BNT162b2 or mRNA-1273 vaccine. Libraries were prepared by immunoSEQ multiplex PCR; TCRdb keeps only in-frame clonotypes and omits some of them. The sample shows roughly 59,000 clones, roughly 78% of them seen only once. The material sequenced was CD4+ T cells from PBMCs cultured with HCoV-OC43 spike peptides, taken after COVID-19 vaccination. Subset indicated: HCoV-OC43 spike overlapping peptide pool stimulation. The receptor set was obtained from a human donor who received a COVID-19 vaccine.

The gene calls are TRBV21-1 and TRBJ2-3; TRBD2, as called in the table, went unchecked against the DNA. TRBV21-1 is designated a pseudogene. This CDR3 spans 18 amino acids. CDR3 region: CASSKNDRTSGDTDTQYF. CDR3 nucleotide sequence: TGTGCCAGCAGCAAGAACGACCGGACTAGCGGTGACACAGATACGCAGTATTTT.

The chain has TRBV7-3 and TRBJ2-5; a weak D match, TRBD1 (7 bases). Trimming removed 3 bases at V and 7 bases at J, with 12 bases between. This CDR3 has 13 residues. Germline V gene data show CDR1 as SGHTA and CDR2 as FQGTGA. CDR3 coding DNA: TGTGCCAGCAGCTTTCGTCAGGGGGGGACCCAGTACTTC. Translating it yields CASSFRQGGTQYF.

The chain couples TRBV9 to TRBJ1-1; 9 bases line up with TRBD1. After removal of 0 bases from V and 5 bases from J, the junction contained 17 bases not matched to a gene. This CDR3 region has 19 residues. Germline loops: CDR1 SGDLS, CDR2 YYNGEE. The CDR3 loop is CASSVASQGQGGVGTEAFF. CDR3 DNA: TGTGCCAGCAGCGTAGCTAGCCAGGGACAGGGCGGAGTAGGGACTGAAGCTTTCTTT.

The rearrangement links TRBV5-1 to TRBJ2-3, with 7 nucleotides matching TRBD2. The CDR3 extends over 16 amino acids. Germline lookup yields CDR1 SGHRS and CDR2 YFSETQ. V lost 4 bases to trimming and J lost 5 bases; unmatched junction nucleotides: 13. The CDR3 coding sequence is TGCGCCAGCAGCCCCTCAGCGGGGCTGGGGGAAGATACGCAGTATTTT. Protein sequence: CASSPSAGLGEDTQYF.

The CDR3 DNA follows: TGCGCCAGCAGTGGATCCCCCAGGGATAAAACCTACGAGCAGTACGTC. As protein: CASSGSPRDKTYEQYV. The chain links TRBV10-2 to TRBJ2-7, with TRBD1 as a possible D gene (5 bases). V lost 4 bases to trimming and J lost 2 bases, with 18 bases between them. CDR3 length: 16 amino acids. Germline CDR1 reads WSHSY; CDR2 reads SAAADI.

This clone was detected only once. The rearrangement links TRBV9 to TRBJ2-3; no clear D gene. V was cut by 0 bases and J by 0 bases, with 8 bases left in between. Germline CDR1 SGDLS, CDR2 YYNGEE. The CDR3 length is 15 residues. The CDR3 protein is CASSVEGRSTDTQYF. DNA for the CDR3: TGTGCCAGCAGCGTAGAGGGCAGGAGCACAGATACGCAGTATTTT. The variable domain in full, completed from reference TRBV9 and TRBJ2-3, reads DSGVTQTPKHLITATGQRVTLRCSPRSGDLSVYWYQQSLDQGLQFLIQYYNGEERAKGNILERFSAQQFPDLHSELNLSSLELGDSALYFCASSVEGRSTDTQYFGPGTRLTVL.

This clone was detected only a few times. The chain uses TRBV5-6 and TRBJ1-4, with unresolved D. The CDR3 contains 13 residues. The V end was cut by 5 bases, the J end by 2 bases, with 7 bases between. Per the germline V gene, CDR1 is SGHDT and CDR2 is YYEEEE. Here the CDR3 reads CASRGFTNEKLFF. The DNA of the CDR3 is TGTGCCAGCAGGGGTTTCACTAATGAAAAACTGTTTTTT.

The chain carries TRBV3-1 (or the pseudogene TRBV3-2) and TRBJ2-3; D perhaps matches TRBD1 (5 bases). V lost 4 bases, J lost 0 bases, and 14 bases lay in between. The CDR3 sequence is 16 residues long. Germline lookup yields CDR1 LGHDT and CDR2 YNNKEL (reference sequence). This chain's CDR3 is CASSLYPPGSTDTQYF. CDR3 in DNA: TGTGCCAGCAGCCTTTATCCTCCAGGGAGCACAGATACGCAGTATTTT.

This chain uses TRBV3-1 (or the pseudogene TRBV3-2) with TRBJ2-2; 9 nucleotides line up with TRBD2. J was trimmed by 6 bases and V by 1 base; bases with no gene match: 15. Looked up from germline, CDR1 is LGHDT and CDR2 is YNNKEL (reference sequence). This CDR3 is 19 amino acids long. The chain's CDR3 is CASSQGSRSGLASPGELFF. Here the CDR3 DNA reads TGTGCCAGCAGCCAAGGGTCCCGGTCGGGACTAGCCTCCCCCGGGGAGCTGTTTTTT.

V usage is TRBV28 and J usage is TRBJ1-6; a weak D match, TRBD1 (6 bases). This CDR3 region has 16 residues. The V and J ends lost 3 bases and 6 bases respectively, with 15 bases between them. Germline V CDR1 and CDR2: MDHEN, SYDVKM. In DNA, the CDR3 is TGTGCCAGCAGTTTGGGGGCTCGGGGATTTAATTCACCCCTCCACTTT. Encoded protein: CASSLGARGFNSPLHF.

The CDR3, as DNA: TGTGCCAGCAGTGAACCGGGACTAGCGTCCTCCTACGAGCAGTACGTC. Protein product: CASSEPGLASSYEQYV. V gene TRBV2 combines with J gene TRBJ2-7, with TRBD2 identical over 10 bases. Germline values: CDR1 SNHLY, CDR2 FYNNEI. The CDR3 spans 16 residues. Trimming cost V 2 bases and J 0 bases; bases outside gene matches: 4.

This clone is a singleton in its sample. The chain joins TRBV18 to TRBJ2-1, with D tentatively TRBD1 (6 bases). The ends were cut back, 6 bases at V and 6 bases at J, with 12 bases in the middle. The CDR3 covers 13 residues. Per germline, CDR1 KGHSH and CDR2 LQKENI. CDR3 protein: CASSQTGLNEQFF. DNA for the CDR3: TGTGCCAGCTCCCAGACAGGACTCAATGAGCAGTTCTTC. Variable domain in full (rest from reference TRBV18 and TRBJ2-1): NAGVMQNPRHLVRRRGQEARLRCSPMKGHSHVYWYRQLPEEGLKFMVYLQKENIIDESGMPKERFSAEFPKEGPSILRIQQVVRGDSAAYFCASSQTGLNEQFFGPGTRLTVL.

This clone was found a few times. The chain carries TRBV27 and TRBJ2-1; possible D gene TRBD1, 6 bases. V was pared by 6 bases and J by 0 bases, with 12 bases between. The germline V gene has CDR1 MNHEY and CDR2 SMNVEV (reference sequence). The CDR3 has 15 amino acids. The CDR3 sequence: CASSSGVSSYNEQFF. The CDR3, as DNA: TGTGCCAGCAGCTCAGGGGTAAGCTCCTACAATGAGCAGTTCTTC.

The chain combines TRBV6-2 or TRBV6-3 with TRBJ1-6; D gene uncertain. V was cut by 4 bases and J by 4 bases, with 11 bases left in between. The CDR3 sequence is 15 residues long. In germline, CDR1 is MNHEY, CDR2 SVGEGT. The CDR3 DNA is TGTGCCAGCAGTTCCGTTGGGCAGTATAATTCACCCCTCCACTTT. Translated, it gives CASSSVGQYNSPLHF.

The chain combines TRBV18 with TRBJ1-3; 8 bases fit TRBD1. V lost 4 bases to trimming and J lost 4 bases; unmatched junction nucleotides: 6. The germline gives CDR1 KGHSH, CDR2 LQKENI. The length of the CDR3 is 15 residues. The CDR3 spells CASSQEPGGGNTIYF. The CDR3 DNA reads as TGTGCCAGCTCACAAGAGCCAGGGGGCGGAAACACCATATATTTT.

This clone was counted between two and nine times. The V and J genes are TRBV15 and TRBJ2-7; D uncertain. The germline CDR1 and CDR2 sequences are LNHNV and YYDKDF (reference sequence). The CDR3 is 13 amino acids. Trimming cost V 0 bases and J 9 bases, with 12 bases left between them. CDR3 region: CATSRELKLGQYV. The CDR3 bases are TGTGCCACCAGCAGAGAGCTTAAACTGGGGCAGTACGTC.

V gene TRBV30 combines with J gene TRBJ2-1; a weak D match, TRBD1 (6 bases). V lost 2 bases and J lost 0, with 17 bases in between. Germline CDR1 is GTSNPN and CDR2 is SVGIG (reference sequence). This CDR3 is built from 17 residues. CDR3 DNA: TGTGCCTGGAGTTTATATATCACAGGGCCCTCCTACAATGAGCAGTTCTTC. Protein product: CAWSLYITGPSYNEQFF.

The V gene is TRBV5-1, the J gene TRBJ1-6, with 9 bases lining up with TRBD1. The V gene's germline CDR1 is SGHRS and CDR2 YFSETQ. CDR3 length: 14 residues. The V and J ends lost 7 bases and 10 bases, in that order; junction bases with no gene match: 9. The CDR3 DNA reads as TGCGCCAGCGGGCAAGGGACAGGGAAATCACCCCTCCACTTT. As protein: CASGQGTGKSPLHF.

This chain connects TRBV2 to TRBJ2-5; tentative D call: TRBD1 (5 bases). Trimming cost V 6 bases and J 7 bases, with 18 bases left between them. The V gene's germline CDR1 is SNHLY and CDR2 FYNNEI. This CDR3 comprises 14 residues. The CDR3 loop is CASRADSARWTQYF. The CDR3 coding sequence is TGTGCCAGCAGAGCCGACAGTGCCAGGTGGACCCAGTACTTC.

CDR3 sequence (DNA): TGCAGCGCCTCGACAGCATTGGAGGGCTACACCTTC. Its protein is CSASTALEGYTF. The V gene is TRBV29-1, the J gene TRBJ1-2, with D possibly TRBD1 on 5 matching bases. Looked up from germline, CDR1 is SQVTM and CDR2 is ANQGSEA. The CDR3 runs 12 residues. V gave up 7 bases and J gave up 8 bases, with 17 bases separating them.

Only a few counts were recorded for this clone. This sequence joins TRBV20-1 and TRBJ1-1; D remains ambiguous. From germline, CDR1 is DFQATT and CDR2 SNEGSKA (reference sequence). The germline V and J ends were trimmed by 3 bases and 1 base, with 6 bases remaining between them. The CDR3 has 12 amino acids. CDR3 sequence reads: CSASLWNTEAFF. CDR3 DNA sequence: TGCAGTGCTAGTTTGTGGAACACTGAAGCTTTCTTT.

The chain links TRBV19 to TRBJ1-2; D unresolved. Germline V gene sequence: CDR1 LNHDA, CDR2 SQIVND (reference sequence). V was clipped by 6 bases and J by 6 bases, with 17 bases between them. The CDR3 is 14 amino acids. CDR3 amino acids: CASSLPTDGDGYTF. CDR3 sequence (DNA): TGTGCCAGTAGCCTCCCGACGGACGGCGATGGCTACACCTTC.

As for this clone: Relative to the germline gene, one junction end is altered; a read error may explain this. This rearrangement joins TRBV23-1 to TRBJ1-4, with D possibly matching TRBD1 (6 bases). TRBV23-1 is an ORF for which the function is uncertain. The CDR3 sequence is 17 residues long. CDR3 nucleotides: TGCGCCAGCAATCAATCACCCAGGGGTAGGGGTAATGAAAAACTGTTTTTT. As protein: CASNQSPRGRGNEKLFF.

The chain links TRBV5-1 to TRBJ2-2, with D perhaps matching TRBD1 (5 bases). The CDR3 extends over 14 amino acids. The germline gives CDR1 SGHRS, CDR2 YFSETQ. V lost 1 base and J 2 bases, leaving 6 bases between the germline ends. The CDR3 coding sequence is TGCGCCAGCAGCTTGCAGGGAAACACCGGGGAGCTGTTTTTT. This gives the protein CASSLQGNTGELFF.

The chain links TRBV11-2 to TRBJ1-4; 8 bases are shared with TRBD1. CDR1 is SGHAT, CDR2 FQNNGV, per germline. There are 15 residues in the CDR3. V trimming: 3 bases; J trimming: 8 bases; junction bases outside the gene matches: 8. This CDR3 reads CASSLAGGRTEKLFF. Here the CDR3 DNA reads TGTGCCAGCAGCTTGGCAGGGGGCCGAACAGAAAAACTGTTTTTT.

This clone was found a few times. The rearrangement uses TRBV6-2 or TRBV6-3 and TRBJ1-1; D may be TRBD1 (6 bases). Looked up from germline, CDR1 is MNHEY and CDR2 is SVGEGT. The CDR3 has 14 residues. V was trimmed by 0 bases and J by 3 bases, leaving 8 bases between them. CDR3 coding DNA: TGTGCCAGCAGTTACTCGAGGGGGTACACTGAAGCTTTCTTT. Translated: CASSYSRGYTEAFF.

This clone was seen a few times. The chain employs TRBV12-5 and TRBJ1-4, with 7 bases identical to TRBD1. This CDR3 has 14 residues. CDR1 and CDR2 (germline): LGHNT, FRNRAP. V dropped 5 bases and J dropped 8; count of bases not matched to a gene: 8. CDR3 loop: CASGIGTETEKLFF. CDR3 DNA sequence: TGTGCTAGTGGTATCGGGACAGAGACGGAAAAACTGTTTTTT. The full variable domain, rest sourced from reference TRBV12-5 and TRBJ1-4, is DARVTQTPRHKVTEMGQEVTMRCQPILGHNTVFWYRQTMMQGLELLAYFRNRAPLDDSGMPKDRFSAEMPDATLATLKIQPSEPRDSAVYFCASGIGTETEKLFFGSGTQLSVL.

This rearrangement joins TRBV6-5 to TRBJ1-2, with D maybe TRBD1 (6 bases). Trimming cost V 3 bases and J 6 bases, with 17 bases left between them. CDR1 is MNHEY and CDR2 is SVGAGI in the germline V gene. The length of the CDR3 is 15 residues. CDR3 loop: CASSYRGGGWDGYTF. CDR3 coding DNA: TGTGCCAGCAGTTATCGAGGAGGGGGGTGGGATGGCTACACCTTC.

In its sample, this clone was seen once. The chain combines TRBV7-8 with TRBJ2-7; D is uncertain. V gave up 1 base and J gave up 2 bases, with 9 bases separating them. The germline V gene encodes CDR1 SGHVS and CDR2 FQNEAQ. The CDR3 spans 14 residues. In nucleotides, the CDR3 is TGTGCCAGCAGCTTAGTGGACGGTCCCTACGAGCAGTACGTC. Translated, it gives CASSLVDGPYEQYV.

The J gene is TRBJ1-2, the V gene TRBV5-6; D remains unclear. CDR3 length equals 14 residues. V was shortened by 0 bases and J by 5 bases, with 11 bases between the two germline ends. Germline assignment: CDR1 SGHDT and CDR2 YYEEEE. Here the CDR3 DNA reads TGTGCCAGCAGCTTGGGAACTCAAAATTATGGCTACACCTTC. This sequence encodes CASSLGTQNYGYTF.